One T cell receptor (beta chain) is described in this entry. What it binds is not known. The CDR3 covers 16 residues. Per germline, CDR1 SGHTA and CDR2 FQGTGA. V lost 5 bases, J lost 4 bases, and 9 bases stayed unmatched. Profiling relied on immunoSEQ multiplex PCR, and the TCRdb table lists in-frame clones only, not all of them. This repertoire shows about 28,000 clones, around three quarters found once; its top ten account for about a sixth. This entry belongs to a study of radiotherapy plus CTLA-4 blockade in lung cancer. Study outcomes and limitations: Interferon-beta, together with early blood T cell clone dynamics, reportedly best predicted response.

The sequence came from a human donor with non-small cell lung cancer that progressed on radiotherapy plus ipilimumab. Specimen: peripheral blood, collected from a patient treated with radiotherapy plus ipilimumab. The chain has TRBV7-3 and TRBJ2-5; 11 bases match TRBD1. The CDR3 here is CASSRQGTGGVETQYF. As DNA, the CDR3 is TGTGCCAGCAGCAGACAAGGGACAGGGGGGGTAGAGACCCAGTACTTC.